This T cell receptor beta chain is from a study of blood T cells in healthy people across ages. This clonotype was recorded a few times. This CDR3 contains 14 residues. CDR1 is MDHEN and CDR2 is SYDVKM in the germline V gene. The V gene lost 6 bases and the J gene lost 3 bases, with 11 bases spanning the gap. Next came a second PCR, run for about 7 to 11 cycles, which used a sample-barcoded 5' primer along with a J-beta primer mix. TCRdb re-called the 5' RACE reads through MiXCR, storing one row per CDR3 protein. The table lists approximately 800,000 distinct CDR3 sequences, 25% to 30% of them singletons, with less than 3.5% in the top ten. These data were likewise used in another study, on T cells of mothers and their children. In that study: Samples came from a few healthy Caucasian mothers and their six children. Mothers gave over 8.5 million TCR beta CDR3 reads each, and children several million each.

Sequenced: blood. V usage is TRBV28 and J usage is TRBJ2-2; possible D gene TRBD2, 5 bases. This clonotype was obtained from a boy aged 5 to 17 in good health. The DNA for the CDR3 is TGTGCCAGCAGGTCCCCGGGGTACACCGGGGAGCTGTTTTTT. Its translation is CASRSPGYTGELFF.